These 20 T cell receptor beta chains originate from one sample sequenced in a study of T-cell memory formation after mild COVID-19 (dated by TCRdb to 2020 to 2022). The library came from 5' RACE. The sequencer listed for this sample is Illumina NovaSeq 6000. Clones were called with MiXCR by TCRdb after fastp trimmed the public reads at Q25, and only in-frame beta chains were retained. Each record represents a unique CDR3 protein, reported with the most common genes and DNA among its rows. This sample lists almost 550,000 distinct CDR3 sequences; roughly 21% were detected once. Approximately 12% of the sample comes from the top ten. Sequences were obtained from PBMCs or a T cell subset sorted from them (not recorded which). These receptors were taken from an adult woman who had mild COVID-19 (a few samples of this study predate the infection). The sample titles of this study are shuffled in the database, so cell type and time point are left out; the donor was told from shared clones.

This clonotype has more than one count but fewer than ten. V usage is TRBV5-6 and J usage is TRBJ1-1; possible D gene TRBD1, 5 bases. The germline V and J ends were trimmed by 2 bases and 3 bases, with 8 bases remaining between them. In germline, CDR1 is SGHDT, CDR2 YYEEEE. There are 13 residues in the CDR3. The CDR3 protein is CASSLPGDTEAFF. The CDR3 DNA sequence: TGTGCCAGCAGCTTACCGGGGGACACTGAAGCTTTCTTT.

CDR3 DNA sequence: TGTGCCAGCAGTTACCCTTGGGACAGGGCGCTCGAATACTTC. Protein product: CASSYPWDRALEYF. V and J are TRBV6-5 and TRBJ2-4; TRBD1 aligns across 9 bases. The CDR3 is made up of 14 amino acids. Per the germline V gene, CDR1 is MNHEY and CDR2 is SVGAGI. Trimming took 2 bases from V and 16 from J; bases not matched to a gene: 12.

This clonotype came up a few times. V is TRBV7-9 and J is TRBJ1-2; D is perhaps TRBD1 (5 bases). Germline loops: CDR1 SEHNR, CDR2 FQNEAQ (reference sequence). The CDR3 sequence is 15 residues long. V was clipped by 3 bases and J by 2 bases, with 13 bases between them. CDR3 nucleotide sequence: TGTGCCAGCAGCTTTGAGGGACGGATAAACTATGGCTACACCTTC. Its protein is CASSFEGRINYGYTF.

V usage is TRBV28 and J usage is TRBJ2-7, with unresolved D. CDR3 size: 12 residues. Germline V gene sequence: CDR1 MDHEN, CDR2 SYDVKM. Trimming cost V 7 bases and J 2 bases, with 9 bases left between them. In DNA form, the CDR3 reads TGTGCCAGCAACGAGCAGCCCTACGAGCAGTACTTC. It encodes CASNEQPYEQYF.

This chain connects TRBV7-3 to TRBJ2-2; the match to TRBD1 covers 7 bases. CDR3 length: 16 amino acids. Germline V lookup: CDR1 SGHTA, CDR2 FQGTGA. Trimming took 3 bases from V and 0 from J; bases not matched to a gene: 4. CDR3 coding DNA: TGTGCCAGCAGCTTGGCTGACAGGGCGAACACCGGGGAGCTGTTTTTT. It specifies CASSLADRANTGELFF.

This clonotype occurred many times. The chain joins TRBV6-6 to TRBJ2-7; TRBD2 agrees at 7 bases. The V gene end was trimmed by 0 bases and the J gene end by 3 bases; junction bases not matched to a gene: 5. CDR1 is MNHNY, CDR2 SVGAGI, per germline (reference sequence). The CDR3 has 15 residues. Here the CDR3 reads CASSYSTSAGYEQYF. DNA of the CDR3: TGTGCCAGCAGTTACTCCACTAGCGCGGGCTACGAGCAGTACTTC.

The chain has TRBV9 and TRBJ2-7; 7 bases match TRBD1. Germline trimming cut 0 bases from V and 3 bases from J; bases unmatched to any gene: 6. The CDR3 runs to 15 residues. Germline V lookup: CDR1 SGDLS, CDR2 YYNGEE. The CDR3 DNA follows: TGTGCCAGCAGCGTAGGACAGGGATCCTACTACGAGCAGTACTTC. Encoded protein: CASSVGQGSYYEQYF.

The gene calls are TRBV7-3 and TRBJ1-2; no clear D gene. The CDR3 totals 16 residues. V dropped 5 bases and J dropped 8 bases, with 24 bases sitting between them. Germline CDR1 is SGHTA and CDR2 is FQGTGA. The CDR3, as DNA: TGTGCCAGCAGCCGCCAACCTCCTTGGCGTGGGAGAGGCTACACCTTC. Amino acid sequence: CASSRQPPWRGRGYTF.

This clonotype turned up a few times. This chain uses TRBV7-9 with TRBJ2-3; D perhaps matches TRBD1 (7 bases). Germline V lookup: CDR1 SEHNR, CDR2 FQNEAQ (reference sequence). The CDR3 runs to 17 residues. V lost 5 bases to trimming and J lost 3 bases, with 21 bases between them. In nucleotides, the CDR3 is TGTGCCAGCAGCGTTTTTGCAGGGGGGAAGTTTACAGATACGCAGTATTTT. As protein: CASSVFAGGKFTDTQYF.

This clonotype was recorded a few times. The rearrangement uses TRBV4-1 and TRBJ2-7; the D gene is possibly TRBD2 (6 bases). The CDR3 contains 14 residues. CDR1 is MGHRA and CDR2 is YSYEKL in the germline V gene. Trimming removed 0 bases from V and 7 bases from J, with 13 bases in between. Written as DNA, the CDR3 is TGCGCCAGCAGCCAAGAGGGAGGTGGAGGAGAGCAGTACTTC. Translating it yields CASSQEGGGGEQYF.

This clonotype came up a few times. The J gene is TRBJ2-6, the V gene TRBV6-5; D gene uncertain. CDR1 and CDR2 (germline): MNHEY, SVGAGI. CDR3 length equals 16 residues. The V gene lost 0 bases and the J gene lost 0 bases, with 6 bases spanning the gap. The chain's CDR3 is CASSYSPVSGANVLTF. DNA of the CDR3: TGTGCCAGCAGTTACTCTCCCGTCTCTGGGGCCAACGTCCTGACTTTC.

In DNA, the CDR3 is TGTGCCAGTAAGGGGACAGGGGTATCAGGGGAGCAGTACTTC. Its protein is CASKGTGVSGEQYF. The chain is built from TRBV19 and TRBJ2-7; 10 positions agree with TRBD1. The germline CDR1 and CDR2 sequences are LNHDA and SQIVND (reference sequence). The ends lost 7 bases at V and 7 bases at J; junction bases unmatched: 10. This CDR3 comprises 14 residues.

The rearrangement links TRBV12-3 or TRBV12-4 to TRBJ2-5; 8 positions match TRBD2. The CDR3 is 16 residues long. Germline trimming cut 3 bases from V and 1 base from J; bases unmatched to any gene: 7. The CDR3: CASSFLAGISQETQYF. CDR3 nucleotide sequence: TGTGCCAGCAGTTTCTTAGCGGGAATATCCCAAGAGACCCAGTACTTC.

CDR3 nucleotide sequence: TGCGCCAGCAGCCAAGATTCTACATCTAACGGTGAGCAGTTCTTC. Translation gives CASSQDSTSNGEQFF. This chain links TRBV4-1 with TRBJ2-1; D uncertain. Germline V gives CDR1 MGHRA, CDR2 YSYEKL. The CDR3 is made up of 15 amino acids. Trimming stripped 0 bases from V and 9 bases from J, with 15 bases between.

The table lists this clonotype with a few counts. CDR3 sequence: CASSQCKGTGEGYTF. DNA of the CDR3: TGCGCCAGCAGTCAATGTAAGGGGACAGGGGAAGGCTACACCTTC. The rearrangement links TRBV23-1 to TRBJ1-2; 10 nucleotides line up with TRBD1. TRBV23-1 is an ORF, with its function uncertain. V lost 1 base, J lost 8 bases, and 7 bases stayed unmatched. The CDR3 has 15 amino acids.

The V call is TRBV6-5, the J call TRBJ1-6; 10 bases map to TRBD1. Germline assignment: CDR1 MNHEY and CDR2 SVGAGI. There are 19 residues in the CDR3. V shed 6 bases and J 9 bases; nucleotides not matched to a gene: 20. CDR3 loop: CASSHSGQGIITIGSPLHF. DNA of the CDR3: TGTGCCAGCAGCCACTCGGGACAGGGGATTATCACCATAGGTTCACCCCTCCACTTT.

This clonotype was detected a few times. The chain carries TRBV4-1 and TRBJ1-2; D remains unclear. In germline, CDR1 is MGHRA, CDR2 YSYEKL. The CDR3 is 14 residues long. Trimming left V 1 base short and J 6 bases short, with 12 bases between. The CDR3, as DNA: TGCGCCAGCAGCCAAGTTGTGTCGGGGAATGGCTACACCTTC. It translates to CASSQVVSGNGYTF.

This chain links TRBV5-1 with TRBJ1-2; TRBD1 agrees at 9 bases. Per germline, CDR1 SGHRS and CDR2 YFSETQ. The junction had 12 bases not matched to a gene; V was cut back by 3 bases and J by 6 bases. This CDR3 has 16 amino acids. CDR3 amino acids: CASSSTAGTGSHGYTF. CDR3 bases: TGCGCCAGCAGCTCCACTGCCGGGACAGGGAGTCATGGCTACACCTTC.

This clonotype has a handful of counts. CDR3 nucleotides: TGCGCCAGCAGCCAAGACTCCCGGACTGAAGCTTTCTTT. Translation: CASSQDSRTEAFF. The rearrangement links TRBV4-1 to TRBJ1-1; D unresolved. This CDR3 comprises 13 residues. V was trimmed by 0 bases and J by 5 bases, leaving 7 bases between them. Germline V gives CDR1 MGHRA, CDR2 YSYEKL.

The V gene is TRBV5-5, the J gene TRBJ2-7; D call uncertain. V lost 5 bases and J 5 bases, leaving 20 bases between the germline ends. The CDR3 loop spans 15 amino acids. Germline-derived CDR1 and CDR2 are SGHKS and YYEKEE (reference sequence). CDR3 in amino acids: CASRYKGSATDEQYF. The CDR3 DNA sequence: TGTGCCAGCAGGTACAAGGGAAGTGCGACGGACGAGCAGTACTTC.